Each of the 5 T cell receptor beta chains below was sequenced from the same sample in a study of cytomegalovirus exposure and HLA in healthy donors. 13 Jbeta primers and 60 Vbeta primers were used for the PCR. Profiling relied on immunoSEQ multiplex PCR, and the TCRdb table lists in-frame clones only, not all of them. This table has some 150,000 clones, 75% to 85% appearing once. The sequenced material came from PBMCs. Receptors were obtained from a middle-aged man in good health and CMV-seropositive.

The chain combines TRBV2 with TRBJ2-1, with D unclear. CDR3 size: 14 residues. The ends were cut back, 3 bases at V and 6 bases at J, with 12 bases in the middle. Germline V CDR1 and CDR2: SNHLY, FYNNEI. CDR3 bases: TGTGCCAGCAGTGAGAACGAAGAGGCCAATGAGCAGTTCTTC. Protein: CASSENEEANEQFF.

A single count supports this clone. The chain carries TRBV6-5 and TRBJ2-7; 7 bases match TRBD1. Germline CDR1 reads MNHEY; CDR2 reads SVGAGI. Unmatched junction bases numbered 11, after V lost 1 base and J lost 8 bases. The CDR3 contains 15 residues. CDR3 DNA sequence: TGTGCCAGCAGTTACTTCCACAGGGGTCAGAGCAAGCAGTACTTC. This sequence encodes CASSYFHRGQSKQYF.

The sample holds a few counts of this clone. The chain has TRBV27 and TRBJ1-1; 8 nucleotides align to TRBD1. J was trimmed by 4 bases and V by 5 bases; bases with no gene match: 9. Germline CDR1 reads MNHEY; CDR2 reads SMNVEV (reference sequence). The CDR3 has 15 amino acids. The CDR3 sequence: CASSTRQGPGTEAFF. DNA of the CDR3: TGTGCCAGCAGTACACGACAGGGGCCCGGCACTGAAGCTTTCTTT.

Remarks on this clone: Its ends do not fully match the called genes, so a read error is possible. The chain employs TRBV6-6 and TRBJ2-7; TRBD2 aligns across 7 bases. The germline CDR1 and CDR2 sequences are MNHNY and SVGAGI (reference sequence). This CDR3 spans 14 amino acids. CDR3 region: CASSQLGLDRPPHF. The DNA for the CDR3 is TGTGCCAGCAGCCAACTCGGACTAGATCGTCCCCCACACTTC.

The CDR3 sequence: CASSLFVDRGTYGNQPQHF. The DNA of the CDR3 is TGTGCCAGCAGTTTATTTGTCGACAGGGGGACATACGGCAATCAGCCCCAGCATTTT. V and J are TRBV28 and TRBJ1-5; 9 nucleotides align to TRBD1. Germline CDR1 is MDHEN and CDR2 is SYDVKM. This CDR3 spans 19 amino acids. Trimming cost V 1 base and J 2 bases; bases outside gene matches: 12.